The following is a T cell receptor beta chain sequence with its context. Per the original methods: Researchers report that nucleated cell counts were estimated from reference gene primer amplification. Some clones are missing from TCRdb's copy, which holds only in-frame ones; the method was immunoSEQ multiplex PCR. V and J calls and clone size follow that table, whereas D and trimming were derived from the DNA. The data hold some 130,000 clones, with 85% to 90% observed a single time. While infection was still active, Seattle patients were enrolled and then followed longitudinally. The sample originates from a study of blood T cell repertoires in COVID-19. At the level of the study: Some COVID-19 samples were acute and others convalescent; all came from the United States, Italy and Spain.

The sample was peripheral blood. The receptor was derived from a man aged 55 to 70 with COVID-19, enrolled during active disease.

The CDR3 nucleotides are TGCGCCAGCAGCACAATTCGGACAGGTCGGGACACTGAAGCTTTCTTT. Protein product: CASSTIRTGRDTEAFF. The chain has TRBV5-1 and TRBJ1-1; 7 bases match TRBD1. The CDR3 length is 16 residues. V trimming: 4 bases; J trimming: 3 bases; junction bases outside the gene matches: 12. Germline V gives CDR1 SGHRS, CDR2 YFSETQ.